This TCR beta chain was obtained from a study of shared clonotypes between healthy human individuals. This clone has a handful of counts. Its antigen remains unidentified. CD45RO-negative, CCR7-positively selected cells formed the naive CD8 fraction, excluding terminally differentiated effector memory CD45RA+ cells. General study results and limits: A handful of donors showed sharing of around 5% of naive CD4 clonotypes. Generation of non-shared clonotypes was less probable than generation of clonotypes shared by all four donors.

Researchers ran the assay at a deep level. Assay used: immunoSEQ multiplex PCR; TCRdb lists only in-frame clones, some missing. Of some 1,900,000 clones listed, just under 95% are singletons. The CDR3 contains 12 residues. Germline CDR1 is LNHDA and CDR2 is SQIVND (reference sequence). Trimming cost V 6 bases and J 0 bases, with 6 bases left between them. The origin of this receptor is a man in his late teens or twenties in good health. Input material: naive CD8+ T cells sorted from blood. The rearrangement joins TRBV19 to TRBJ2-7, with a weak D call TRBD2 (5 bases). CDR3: CASSGLSYEQYF. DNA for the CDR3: TGTGCCAGTAGCGGACTCTCCTACGAGCAGTACTTC.